This T cell receptor beta chain was observed in a study of shared clonotypes between healthy human individuals. The overall study: Aged between 18 and 49, the donors were a couple of women and three men.

A single count supports this clone. Free of recent acute infections or vaccinations, the donors were healthy HIV-negative adults. All donors were Caucasian adults living in Nashville, Tennessee. Genomic DNA of each subset was evenly split across several immunoSEQ plates. Clones were read by immunoSEQ multiplex PCR, and TCRdb kept only the in-frame ones, dropping some. The sample has about 480,000 clones; 75% to 85% are singletons. Germline CDR1 reads LNHNV; CDR2 reads YYDKDF (reference sequence). Losses at the gene ends were 3 bases for V and 12 bases for J; bases not matched to a gene: 11. This CDR3 contains 13 residues.

This chain uses TRBV15 with TRBJ2-7; 7 bases are shared with TRBD1. This TCR came from a woman aged 40 to 55 in good health. Some clones in this sample may be carry-over from other donors' samples. The sample comprised PBMCs. CDR3 bases: TGTGCCACCAGCAGGAAGGGACAGACGGCTACGTACTTC. It codes for CATSRKGQTATYF.